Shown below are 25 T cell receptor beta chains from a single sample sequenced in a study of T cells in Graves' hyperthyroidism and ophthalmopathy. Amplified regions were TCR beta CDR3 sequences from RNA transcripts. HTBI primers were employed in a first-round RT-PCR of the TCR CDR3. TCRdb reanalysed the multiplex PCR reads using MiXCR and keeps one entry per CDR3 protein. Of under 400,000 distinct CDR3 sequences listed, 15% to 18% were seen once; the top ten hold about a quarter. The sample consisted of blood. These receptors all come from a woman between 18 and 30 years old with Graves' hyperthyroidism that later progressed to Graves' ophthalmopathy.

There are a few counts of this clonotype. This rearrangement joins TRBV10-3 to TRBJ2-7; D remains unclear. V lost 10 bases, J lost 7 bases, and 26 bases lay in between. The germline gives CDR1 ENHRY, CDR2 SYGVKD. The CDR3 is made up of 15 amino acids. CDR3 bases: TGTGCCACGAAGGGTGCAACAGAGATAGCTAGAGAGCAGTACTTC. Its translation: CATKGATEIAREQYF.

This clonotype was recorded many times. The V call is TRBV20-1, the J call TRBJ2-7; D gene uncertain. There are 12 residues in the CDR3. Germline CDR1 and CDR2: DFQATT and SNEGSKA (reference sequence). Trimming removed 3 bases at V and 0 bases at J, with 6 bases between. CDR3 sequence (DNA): TGCAGTGCTAGGACCGTCTCCTACGAGCAGTACTTC. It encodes CSARTVSYEQYF.

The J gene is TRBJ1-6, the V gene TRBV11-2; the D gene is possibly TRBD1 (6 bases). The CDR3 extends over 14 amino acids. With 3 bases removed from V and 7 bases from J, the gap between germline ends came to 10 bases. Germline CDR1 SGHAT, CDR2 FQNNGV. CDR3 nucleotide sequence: TGTGCCAGCAGCTTGGGGGGGGCAAATTCACCCCTCCACTTT. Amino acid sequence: CASSLGGANSPLHF.

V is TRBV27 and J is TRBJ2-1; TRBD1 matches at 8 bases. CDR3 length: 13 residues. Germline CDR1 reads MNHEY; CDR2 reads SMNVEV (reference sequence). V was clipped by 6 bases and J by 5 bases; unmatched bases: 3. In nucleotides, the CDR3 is TGTGCCAGCAGGGGACAGGACGACAATGAGCAGTTCTTC. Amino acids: CASRGQDDNEQFF.

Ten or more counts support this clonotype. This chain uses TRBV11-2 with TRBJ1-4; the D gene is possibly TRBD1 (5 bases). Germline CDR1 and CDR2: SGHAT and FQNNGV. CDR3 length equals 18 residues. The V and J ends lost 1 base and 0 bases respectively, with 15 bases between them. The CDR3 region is CASSLVGHTGATNEKLFF. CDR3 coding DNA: TGTGCCAGCAGCTTAGTGGGGCACACTGGGGCAACTAATGAAAAACTGTTTTTT.

As DNA, the CDR3 is TGTGCCAGCAGTGGAAAACGATGGATGGACGGGGAGGTGGACACCGGGGAGCTGTTTTTT. Translating it yields CASSGKRWMDGEVDTGELFF. This chain links TRBV2 with TRBJ2-2, with TRBD2 as a possible D gene (6 bases). This CDR3 spans 20 amino acids. V lost 4 bases to trimming and J lost 3 bases, with 27 bases between them. In germline, CDR1 is SNHLY, CDR2 FYNNEI.

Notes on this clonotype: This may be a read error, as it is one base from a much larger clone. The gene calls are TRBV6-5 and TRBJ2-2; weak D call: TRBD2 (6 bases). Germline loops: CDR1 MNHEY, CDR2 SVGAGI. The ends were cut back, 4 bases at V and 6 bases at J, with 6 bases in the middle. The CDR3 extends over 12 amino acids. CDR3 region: CASSWRAGELFF. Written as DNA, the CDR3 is TGTGCCAGCAGTTGGAGGGCCGGGGAGCTGTTTTTT.

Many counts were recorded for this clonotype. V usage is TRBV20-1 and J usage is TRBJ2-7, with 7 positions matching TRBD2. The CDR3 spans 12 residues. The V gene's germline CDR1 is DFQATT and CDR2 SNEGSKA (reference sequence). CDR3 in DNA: TGCAGCTCGGCGGGAGCCTCGTACGAGCAGTACTTC. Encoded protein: CSSAGASYEQYF.

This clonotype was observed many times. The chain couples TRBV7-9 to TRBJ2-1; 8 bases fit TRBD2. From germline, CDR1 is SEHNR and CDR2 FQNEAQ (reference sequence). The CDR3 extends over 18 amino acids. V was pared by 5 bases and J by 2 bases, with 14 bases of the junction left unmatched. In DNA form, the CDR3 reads TGTGCCAGCAGCCGCAACCCCGGACTAGCCCTCACCTACAATGAGCAGTTCTTC. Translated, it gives CASSRNPGLALTYNEQFF.

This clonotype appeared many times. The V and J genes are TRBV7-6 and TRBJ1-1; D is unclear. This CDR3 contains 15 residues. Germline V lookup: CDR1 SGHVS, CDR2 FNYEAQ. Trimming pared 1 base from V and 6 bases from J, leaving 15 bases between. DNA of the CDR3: TGTGCCAGCAGCTTAGGCGGCCCCCCCCGGTCTGAAGCTTTCTTT. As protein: CASSLGGPPRSEAFF.

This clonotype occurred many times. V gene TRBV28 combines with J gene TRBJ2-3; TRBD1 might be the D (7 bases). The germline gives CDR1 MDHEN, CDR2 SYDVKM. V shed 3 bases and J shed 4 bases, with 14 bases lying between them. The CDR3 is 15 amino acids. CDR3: CASSFGGTVPDTQYF. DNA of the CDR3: TGTGCCAGCAGTTTCGGCGGGACAGTTCCAGATACGCAGTATTTT.

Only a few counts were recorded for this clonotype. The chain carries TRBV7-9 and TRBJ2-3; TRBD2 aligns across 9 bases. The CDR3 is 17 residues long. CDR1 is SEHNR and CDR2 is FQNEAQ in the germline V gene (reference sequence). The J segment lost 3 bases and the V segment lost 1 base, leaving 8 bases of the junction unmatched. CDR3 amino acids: CASSLVRRREGTDTQYF. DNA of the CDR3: TGTGCCAGCAGCTTAGTACGTAGGCGGGAGGGAACAGATACGCAGTATTTT.

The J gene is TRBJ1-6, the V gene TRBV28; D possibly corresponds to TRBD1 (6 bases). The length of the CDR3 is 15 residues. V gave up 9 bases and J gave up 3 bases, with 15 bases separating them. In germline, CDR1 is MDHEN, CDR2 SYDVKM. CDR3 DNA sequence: TGTGCCAGTAGACAGGATTTAGACTATAATTCACCCCTCCACTTT. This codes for CASRQDLDYNSPLHF.

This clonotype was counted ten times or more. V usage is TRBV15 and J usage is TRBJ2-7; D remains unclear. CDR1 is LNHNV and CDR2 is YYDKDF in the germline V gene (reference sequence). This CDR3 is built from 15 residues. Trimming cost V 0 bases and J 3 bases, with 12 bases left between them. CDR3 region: CATSRDGVVGYEQYF. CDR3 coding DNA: TGTGCCACCAGCAGAGATGGGGTGGTGGGCTACGAGCAGTACTTC. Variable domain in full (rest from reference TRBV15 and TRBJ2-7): DAMVIQNPRYQVTQFGKPVTLSCSQTLNHNVMYWYQQKSSQAPKLLFHYYDKDFNNEADTPDNFQSRRPNTSFCFLDIRSPGLGDTAMYLCATSRDGVVGYEQYFGPGTRLTVT.

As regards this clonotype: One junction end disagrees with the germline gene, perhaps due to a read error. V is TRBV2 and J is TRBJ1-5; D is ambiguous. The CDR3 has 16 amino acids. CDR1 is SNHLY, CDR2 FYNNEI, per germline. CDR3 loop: CTSSEREGTGYQPQHF. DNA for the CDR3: TGTACCAGCAGTGAGCGAGAGGGCACCGGGTATCAGCCCCAGCATTTT.

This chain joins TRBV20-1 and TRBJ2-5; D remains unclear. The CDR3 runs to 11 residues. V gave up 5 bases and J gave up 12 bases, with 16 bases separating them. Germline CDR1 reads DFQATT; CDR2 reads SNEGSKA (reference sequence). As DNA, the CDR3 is TGCAGTGCTCTGGCACAGAATATTGAGTACTTC. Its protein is CSALAQNIEYF.

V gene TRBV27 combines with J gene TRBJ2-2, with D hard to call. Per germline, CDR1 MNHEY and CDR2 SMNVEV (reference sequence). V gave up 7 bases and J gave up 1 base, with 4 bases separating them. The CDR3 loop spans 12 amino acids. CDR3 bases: TGTGCCAGCAAACTGAACACCGGGGAGCTGTTTTTT. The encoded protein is CASKLNTGELFF.

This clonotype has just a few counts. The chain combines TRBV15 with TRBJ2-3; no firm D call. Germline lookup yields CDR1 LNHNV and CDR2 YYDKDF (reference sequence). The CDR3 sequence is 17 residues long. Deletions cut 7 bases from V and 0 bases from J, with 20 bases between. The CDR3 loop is CATNPREPFTSTDTQYF. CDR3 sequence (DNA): TGTGCCACCAACCCTCGCGAGCCATTCACTAGCACAGATACGCAGTATTTT.

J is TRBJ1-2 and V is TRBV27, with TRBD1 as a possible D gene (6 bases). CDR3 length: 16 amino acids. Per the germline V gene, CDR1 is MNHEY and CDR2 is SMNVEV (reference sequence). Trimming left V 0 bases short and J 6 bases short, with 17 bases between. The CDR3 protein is CASSLSGAGLANGYTF. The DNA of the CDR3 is TGTGCCAGCAGTTTATCGGGGGCAGGCCTTGCTAATGGCTACACCTTC.

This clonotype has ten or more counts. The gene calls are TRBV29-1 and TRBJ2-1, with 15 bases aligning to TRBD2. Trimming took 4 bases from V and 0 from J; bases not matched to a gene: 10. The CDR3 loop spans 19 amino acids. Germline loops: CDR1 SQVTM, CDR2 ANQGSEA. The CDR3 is CSVAIGLAGGPSSYNEQFF. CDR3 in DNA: TGCAGCGTTGCTATCGGACTAGCGGGAGGGCCCAGCTCCTACAATGAGCAGTTCTTC.

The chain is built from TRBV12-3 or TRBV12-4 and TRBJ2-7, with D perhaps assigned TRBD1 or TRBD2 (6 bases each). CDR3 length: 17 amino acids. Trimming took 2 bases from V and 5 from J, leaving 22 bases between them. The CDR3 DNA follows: TGTGCCAGCAGTTTAAAGAGGGGGGCAGGGAATATCAACGAGCAGTACTTC. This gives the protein CASSLKRGAGNINEQYF.

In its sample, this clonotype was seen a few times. This CDR3 reads CASSPVGGGAYYEQYF. CDR3 sequence (DNA): TGTGCCAGCAGTCCTGTCGGGGGGGGCGCGTACTACGAGCAGTACTTC. J is TRBJ2-7 and V is TRBV2, with 8 bases identical to TRBD2. Germline V gene lookup returns CDR1 SNHLY and CDR2 FYNNEI. Losses at the gene ends were 5 bases for V and 3 bases for J; bases not matched to a gene: 12. This CDR3 spans 16 amino acids.

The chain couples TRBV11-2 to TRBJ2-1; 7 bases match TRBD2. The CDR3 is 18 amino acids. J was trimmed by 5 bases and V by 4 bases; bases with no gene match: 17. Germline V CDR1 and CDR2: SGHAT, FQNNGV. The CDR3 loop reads CASSSVVERGPLDNEQFF. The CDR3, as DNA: TGTGCCAGCAGCTCCGTGGTCGAGCGGGGACCACTCGACAATGAGCAGTTCTTC.

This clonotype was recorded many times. CDR3 protein: CSADRDRGSYEQYF. The CDR3 DNA is TGCAGTGCTGACCGGGACAGGGGCTCCTACGAGCAGTACTTC. The gene calls are TRBV20-1 and TRBJ2-7; 10 bases align to TRBD1. This CDR3 spans 14 amino acids. The germline gives CDR1 DFQATT, CDR2 SNEGSKA (reference sequence). The V segment lost 5 bases and the J segment 0 bases; nucleotides outside the gene matches: 4.

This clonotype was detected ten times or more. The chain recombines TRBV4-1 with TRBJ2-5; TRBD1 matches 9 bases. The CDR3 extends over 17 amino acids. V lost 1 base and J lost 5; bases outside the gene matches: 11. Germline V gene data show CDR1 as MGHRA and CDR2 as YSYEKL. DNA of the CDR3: TGCGCCAGCAGCCAAGTTTTCCCTACAGGGGGCAGGGAGACCCAGTACTTC. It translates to CASSQVFPTGGRETQYF.